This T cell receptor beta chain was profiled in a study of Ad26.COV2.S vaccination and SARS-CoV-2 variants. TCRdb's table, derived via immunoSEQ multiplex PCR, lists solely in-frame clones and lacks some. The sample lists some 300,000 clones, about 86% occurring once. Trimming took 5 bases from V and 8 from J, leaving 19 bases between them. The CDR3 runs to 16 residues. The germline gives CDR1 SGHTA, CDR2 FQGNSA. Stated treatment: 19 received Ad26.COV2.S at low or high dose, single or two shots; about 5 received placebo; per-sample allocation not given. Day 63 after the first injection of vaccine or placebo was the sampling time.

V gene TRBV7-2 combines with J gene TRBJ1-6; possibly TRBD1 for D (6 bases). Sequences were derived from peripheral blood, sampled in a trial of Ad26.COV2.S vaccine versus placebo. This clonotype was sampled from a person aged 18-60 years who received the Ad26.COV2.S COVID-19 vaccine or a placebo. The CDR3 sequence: CASSQVGTTGDSPLHF. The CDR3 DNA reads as TGTGCCAGCAGCCAGGTTGGGACAACCGGCGATTCACCCCTCCACTTT.